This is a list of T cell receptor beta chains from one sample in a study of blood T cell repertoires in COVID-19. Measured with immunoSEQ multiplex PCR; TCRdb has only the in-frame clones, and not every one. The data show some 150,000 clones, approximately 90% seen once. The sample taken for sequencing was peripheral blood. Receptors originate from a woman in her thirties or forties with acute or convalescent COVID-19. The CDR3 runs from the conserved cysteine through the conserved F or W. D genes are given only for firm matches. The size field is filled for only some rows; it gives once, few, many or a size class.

CASGSRGSGDPRYEQFF,TGTGCTAGTGGCTCACGTGGTAGCGGGGACCCTAGGTACGAGCAGTTCTTC,TRBV12-5,TRBJ2-1,TRBD2,NA
CAWRGWDYTERDEQFF,TGTGCCTGGAGAGGCTGGGACTACACGGAAAGGGATGAGCAGTTCTTC,TRBV30,TRBJ2-1,TRBD2,NA
CASSQVLRLAGAEQFF,TGTGCCAGCAGCCAAGTGCTGCGACTAGCGGGGGCTGAGCAGTTCTTC,TRBV14,TRBJ2-1,TRBD2,NA
CASSATGTSYNEQFF,TGTGCCAGCAGCGCCACAGGAACCTCCTACAATGAGCAGTTCTTC,TRBV9,TRBJ2-1,NA,NA
CASSPQDRVVDEQFF,TGTGCCAGCAGCCCCCAAGACAGGGTGGTCGATGAGCAGTTCTTC,TRBV7-2,TRBJ2-1,TRBD1,NA
CASRGASADSETQYF,TGTGCCAGTAGAGGAGCTAGCGCGGATAGTGAGACCCAGTACTTC,TRBV19,TRBJ2-5,NA,NA
CASRTVKDGYTF,TGTGCCAGTAGGACAGTCAAGGATGGCTACACCTTC,TRBV19,TRBJ1-2,NA,NA
CASSKPGSVEQYF,TGTGCCAGCAGTAAACCAGGGTCCGTCGAGCAGTACTTC,TRBV6-5,TRBJ2-7,NA,NA
CASSLDDREEYF,TGCGCCAGCAGCTTGGACGACAGGGAAGAGTACTTC,TRBV5-1,TRBJ2-7,TRBD1,NA
CASSTQDRGSYNSPLHF,TGTGCCAGCAGTACACAGGACAGGGGGTCCTATAATTCACCCCTCCACTTT,TRBV4-2,TRBJ1-6,TRBD1,NA
CASSQGIIGGNQPQHF,TGCGCCAGCAGCCAAGGAATTATAGGGGGCAATCAGCCCCAGCATTTT,TRBV4-1,TRBJ1-5,NA,NA
CSVDWGTGGRGSNQPQHF,TGCAGCGTTGATTGGGGGACAGGGGGTCGGGGCAGCAATCAGCCCCAGCATTTT,TRBV29-1,TRBJ1-5,TRBD1,NA
CASSSGQDSYNEQFF,TGTGCCAGCAGCTCAGGACAGGACTCCTACAATGAGCAGTTCTTC,TRBV7-3,TRBJ2-1,TRBD1,NA
CASSSMEGYNEQFF,TGTGCCAGCAGCTCAATGGAGGGTTACAATGAGCAGTTCTTC,TRBV5-6,TRBJ2-1,NA,once
CASIKQGGAFF,TGTGCCAGCATTAAACAGGGTGGAGCTTTCTTT,TRBV12-3/TRBV12-4,TRBJ1-1,NA,NA
CASSAELGTDTQYF,TGTGCCAGCAGCGCGGAACTAGGGACAGATACGCAGTATTTT,TRBV9,TRBJ2-3,NA,once
CASSLGQGPSNQPQHF,TGTGCCAGCAGCTTAGGACAGGGACCTAGCAATCAGCCCCAGCATTTT,TRBV5-6,TRBJ1-5,TRBD1,NA
CASSLRLGVRNEQFF,TGTGCCAGCAGCTTGCGACTAGGGGTGAGGAATGAGCAGTTCTTC,TRBV5-6,TRBJ2-1,NA,NA
CAISSGLGQRNTEAFF,TGTGCCATCAGCTCGGGTTTGGGACAGAGGAACACTGAAGCTTTCTTT,TRBV10-3,TRBJ1-1,TRBD1,NA
CASSQSEITDTQYF,TGTGCCAGCAGCCAGTCGGAGATCACAGATACGCAGTATTTT,TRBV16,TRBJ2-3,NA,NA
CASSEEVAGGLDTQYF,TGCGCCAGCAGTGAAGAGGTAGCGGGGGGGTTAGATACGCAGTATTTT,TRBV10-2,TRBJ2-3,TRBD2,NA
CASSLFGTESNYGYTF,TGTGCCAGCAGTTTGTTTGGGACAGAATCTAACTATGGCTACACCTTC,TRBV28,TRBJ1-2,TRBD1,NA
CASSPAGSVQPQHF,TGTGCCAGCTCACCGGCAGGGTCTGTTCAGCCCCAGCATTTT,TRBV18,TRBJ1-5,NA,NA
CASSLIGDRAVNTEAFF,TGTGCCAGCAGCTTAATAGGGGACAGGGCCGTGAACACTGAAGCTTTCTTT,TRBV9,TRBJ1-1,TRBD1,NA
CASQLAYSSYEQYF,TGTGCCAGCCAACTAGCGTATAGCTCCTACGAGCAGTACTTC,TRBV6-6,TRBJ2-7,TRBD2,NA
CASSPDTGAFF,TGTGCCAGCTCACCTGATACCGGGGCTTTCTTT,TRBV18,TRBJ1-1,NA,NA
CASRTGAVTDTQYF,TGCGCCAGCAGGACAGGGGCGGTCACAGATACGCAGTATTTT,TRBV5-1,TRBJ2-3,TRBD1,NA
CASSYRDRYSPLHF,TGTGCCAGCAGCTACCGGGACAGATATTCACCCCTCCACTTT,TRBV5-6,TRBJ1-6,TRBD1,few
CASTSGSYEQYF,TGCGCCAGCACAAGCGGTTCCTACGAGCAGTACTTC,TRBV5-1,TRBJ2-7,NA,NA
CASSEQQGTTDTQYF,TGTGCCAGCAGCGAACAACAGGGGACCACAGATACGCAGTATTTT,TRBV13,TRBJ2-3,TRBD1,NA
CASRDLPGQGAHEQYF,TGTGCCAGCAGGGATTTGCCGGGACAGGGCGCCCACGAGCAGTACTTC,TRBV2,TRBJ2-7,TRBD1,NA
CASRSPGVDTQYF,TGTGCCAGCAGGTCCCCAGGGGTAGATACGCAGTATTTT,TRBV6-5,TRBJ2-3,NA,NA
CASSLLRFGTSGSTDTQYF,TGTGCCAGCAGCTTACTAAGGTTCGGTACTAGCGGGAGCACAGATACGCAGTATTTT,TRBV7-8,TRBJ2-3,TRBD2,NA
CASSPTPGLAGYEQYF,TGTGCCAGCAGCCCGACACCGGGGCTAGCGGGTTACGAGCAGTACTTC,TRBV9,TRBJ2-7,TRBD2,NA
CASSPPSGFNTGELFF,TGTGCCAGCTCACCACCGTCAGGATTTAACACCGGGGAGCTGTTTTTT,TRBV18,TRBJ2-2,NA,once
CASSMRGRGNQPQHF,TGTGCCAGTAGTATGAGAGGGAGGGGCAATCAGCCCCAGCATTTT,TRBV19,TRBJ1-5,NA,NA
CASSLGAGENNEQFF,TGTGCCAGCAGCTTAGGGGCGGGGGAGAACAATGAGCAGTTCTTC,TRBV13,TRBJ2-1,TRBD2,NA